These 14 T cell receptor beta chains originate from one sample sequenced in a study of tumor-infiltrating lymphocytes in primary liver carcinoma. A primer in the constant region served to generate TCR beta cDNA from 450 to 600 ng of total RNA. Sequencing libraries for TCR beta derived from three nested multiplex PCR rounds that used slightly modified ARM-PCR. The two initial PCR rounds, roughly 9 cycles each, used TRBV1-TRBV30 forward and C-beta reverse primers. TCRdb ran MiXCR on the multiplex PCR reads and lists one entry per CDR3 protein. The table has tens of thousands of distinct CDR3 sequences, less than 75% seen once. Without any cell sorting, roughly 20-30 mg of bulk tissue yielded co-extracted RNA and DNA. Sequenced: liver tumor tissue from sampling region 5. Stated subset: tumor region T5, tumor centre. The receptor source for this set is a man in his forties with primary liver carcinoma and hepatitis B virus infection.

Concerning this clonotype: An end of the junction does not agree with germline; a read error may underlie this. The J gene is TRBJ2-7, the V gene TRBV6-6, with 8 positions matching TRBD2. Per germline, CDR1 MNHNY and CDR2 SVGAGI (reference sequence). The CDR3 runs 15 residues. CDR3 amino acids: CASSYSKRELHEQYF. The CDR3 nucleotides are TGTGCCAGCAGCTACTCTAAGCGGGAGCTGCACGAGCAGTACTTC.

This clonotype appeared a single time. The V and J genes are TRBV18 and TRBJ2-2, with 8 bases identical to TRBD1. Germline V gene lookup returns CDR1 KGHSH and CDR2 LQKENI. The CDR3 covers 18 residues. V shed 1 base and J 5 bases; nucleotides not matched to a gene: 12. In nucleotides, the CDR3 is TGTGCCAGCTCACCACATCCGCCGGGACAGGCTCTTACCGGGGAGCTGTTTTTT. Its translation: CASSPHPPGQALTGELFF.

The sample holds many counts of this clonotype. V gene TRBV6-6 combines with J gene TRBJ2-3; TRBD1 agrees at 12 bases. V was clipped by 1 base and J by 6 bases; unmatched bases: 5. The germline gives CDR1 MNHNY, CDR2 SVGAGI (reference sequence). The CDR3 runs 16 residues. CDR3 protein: CASSYFGTGGEDTQYF. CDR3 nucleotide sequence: TGTGCCAGCAGTTACTTCGGGACAGGGGGCGAGGATACGCAGTATTTT.

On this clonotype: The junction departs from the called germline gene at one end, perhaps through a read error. CDR3: CASSGGQAFSYKQYF. The CDR3 region has the DNA TGTGCCAGCAGTGGCGGACAGGCCTTCTCCTACAAGCAGTATTTC. This chain uses TRBV6-1 with TRBJ2-7; 7 bases align to TRBD1. In germline, CDR1 is MNHNS, CDR2 SASEGT. This CDR3 contains 15 residues.

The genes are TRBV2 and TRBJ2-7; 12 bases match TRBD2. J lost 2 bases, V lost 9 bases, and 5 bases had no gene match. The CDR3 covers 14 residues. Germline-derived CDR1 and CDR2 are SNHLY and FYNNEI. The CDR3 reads CASLGLAGAYEQYF. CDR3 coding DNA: TGTGCCAGTTTGGGACTAGCGGGCGCCTACGAGCAGTACTTC.

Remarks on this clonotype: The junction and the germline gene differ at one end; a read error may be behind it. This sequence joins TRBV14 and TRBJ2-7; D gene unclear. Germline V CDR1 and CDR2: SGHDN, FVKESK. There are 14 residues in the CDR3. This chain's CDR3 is CTSSQTPANYEQYF. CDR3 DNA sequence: TGTACCAGCAGTCAGACTCCCGCAAACTACGAGCAGTACTTC.

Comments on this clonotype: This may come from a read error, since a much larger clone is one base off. In nucleotides, the CDR3 is TGCACCAGCAGCTTGGGAGGACTAGGATACGAGCAGTACTTC. This codes for CTSSLGGLGYEQYF. The rearrangement links TRBV5-1 to TRBJ2-7; 7 bases line up with TRBD2. This CDR3 has 14 residues. In germline, CDR1 is SGHRS, CDR2 YFSETQ.

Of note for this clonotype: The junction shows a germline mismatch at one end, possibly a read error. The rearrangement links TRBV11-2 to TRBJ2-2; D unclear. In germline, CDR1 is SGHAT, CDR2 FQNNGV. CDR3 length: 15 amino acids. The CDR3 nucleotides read TGCACCAGCAGCTTTGAGGCCTCGAACACCGGGGAGCTGTTTTTT. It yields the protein CTSSFEASNTGELFF.

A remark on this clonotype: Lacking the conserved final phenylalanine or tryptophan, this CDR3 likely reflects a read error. DNA of the CDR3: TGTGCCTGCAGCTCTCCGGGACGTTCGAGCACAGATACGCAGTATCTT. Amino acid sequence: CACSSPGRSSTDTQYL. This chain links TRBV5-4 with TRBJ2-3; D assignment may be TRBD1 or TRBD2 (5 bases each). Germline V gives CDR1 SGHNT, CDR2 YYREEE (reference sequence). This CDR3 spans 16 amino acids.

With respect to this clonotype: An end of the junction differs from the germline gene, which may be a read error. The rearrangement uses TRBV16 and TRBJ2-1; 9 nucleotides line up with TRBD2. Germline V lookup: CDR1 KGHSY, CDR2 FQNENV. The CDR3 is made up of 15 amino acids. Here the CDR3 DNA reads TGTGGCAGCAGCCAAGTAGCGGGAGAGGTAGATGAGCAGCTCTTC. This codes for CGSSQVAGEVDEQLF.

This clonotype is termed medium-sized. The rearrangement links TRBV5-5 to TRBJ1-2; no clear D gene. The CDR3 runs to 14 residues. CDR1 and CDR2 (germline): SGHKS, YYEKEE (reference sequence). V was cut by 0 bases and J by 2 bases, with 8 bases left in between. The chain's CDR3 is CASSLEGANYGYTF. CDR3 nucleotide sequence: TGTGCCAGCAGCTTGGAAGGCGCGAACTATGGCTACACCTTC.

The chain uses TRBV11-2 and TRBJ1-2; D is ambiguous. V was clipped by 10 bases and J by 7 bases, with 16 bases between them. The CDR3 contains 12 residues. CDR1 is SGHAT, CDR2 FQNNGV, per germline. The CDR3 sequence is CAISTASCGYTF. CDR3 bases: TGTGCCATCAGTACCGCCTCCTGTGGCTACACCTTC.

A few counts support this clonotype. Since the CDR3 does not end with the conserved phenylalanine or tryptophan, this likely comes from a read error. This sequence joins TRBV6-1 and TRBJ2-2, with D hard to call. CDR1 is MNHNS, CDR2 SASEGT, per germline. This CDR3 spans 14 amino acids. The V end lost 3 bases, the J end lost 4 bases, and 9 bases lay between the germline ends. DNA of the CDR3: TGTGCCAGCAGTGACCTTAGCCTCACCGGGGAGCTGTTTCTT. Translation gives CASSDLSLTGELFL.

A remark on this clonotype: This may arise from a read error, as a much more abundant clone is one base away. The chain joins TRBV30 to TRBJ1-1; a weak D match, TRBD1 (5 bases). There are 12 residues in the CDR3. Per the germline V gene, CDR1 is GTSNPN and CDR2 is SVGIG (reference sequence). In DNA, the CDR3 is TGTGCCTGGAGTCTGGCGGACACTGGAGCTTTCTTT. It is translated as CAWSLADTGAFF.